These T cell receptor beta chains were read from a single sample in a study of shared clonotypes between healthy human individuals. Libraries were prepared by immunoSEQ multiplex PCR; TCRdb keeps only in-frame clonotypes and omits some of them. The data hold some 510,000 clones, with 70% to 80% observed a single time. The specimen sequenced was PBMCs. The receptors were gathered from a woman between 40 and 55 years old in good health. Some clones in this sample may be carry-over from other donors' samples. CDR3s leave out the opening cysteine and the closing phenylalanine or tryptophan. D genes are given only for firm matches. The size of a clone is reported for some rows only, either as once, few or many, or as a class for expanded clones.

d_call	v_call	clone_size	j_call	cdr3_aa
NA	TRBV5-1	NA	TRBJ1-1	ASSPSGGGTEAF
NA	TRBV19	NA	TRBJ2-3	ASSITGTDTQY
NA	TRBV2	few	TRBJ1-1	ASTAQFNTEAF
TRBD2	TRBV7-2	NA	TRBJ2-1	ASSLSREGSHEQF
NA	TRBV6-6	NA	TRBJ2-5	ASSYYGGSQETQY
TRBD1	TRBV7-9	NA	TRBJ1-4	ASSLVGQGNEKLF
NA	TRBV6-1	NA	TRBJ1-3	ATNPNAAGNTIY
NA	TRBV11-2	NA	TRBJ2-5	ASSLDSWGIRETQY
TRBD1	TRBV5-1	NA	TRBJ1-1	ASRPGQGGQGWNTEAF
TRBD1	TRBV28	NA	TRBJ2-7	ASSRAGGYEQY
TRBD1	TRBV4-2	NA	TRBJ1-1	ASSQDWTGPPGNTEAF
NA	TRBV11-3	NA	TRBJ2-1	ASSSRHNEQF
TRBD1	TRBV7-9	NA	TRBJ2-7	ASSLGTGGGHEQY
NA	TRBV7-6	NA	TRBJ2-2	ASSARGRSDTGELF
NA	TRBV2	NA	TRBJ2-2	ASRGRTGELF
NA	TRBV21-1	NA	TRBJ2-5	ASSKGREETQY
TRBD2	TRBV5-6	NA	TRBJ2-1	ASSTGTSSYNEQF
NA	TRBV5-1	NA	TRBJ1-1	ASSWAGDTEAF
NA	TRBV2	few	TRBJ1-5	ASSEALPGSSQPQH
TRBD1	TRBV30	NA	TRBJ1-1	AWRDRGFNTEAF